The 20 T cell receptor beta chains listed next were all sequenced from one sample in a study of shared T cell receptors in the human thymus. The data were produced by immunoSEQ multiplex PCR, yet TCRdb's version contains in-frame clones alone and is incomplete. The table has about 660,000 clones, around 87% seen once; the top ten hold over 0.008%. This sample was shared with a second study, whose subject was human thymus T cells.

The source material was thymocytes. These receptors all come from a boy in the first two years of life with a congenital heart defect.

The V call is TRBV30, the J call TRBJ2-7; the match to TRBD1 covers 9 bases. Germline V CDR1 and CDR2: GTSNPN, SVGIG (reference sequence). This CDR3 contains 13 residues. J was trimmed by 2 bases and V by 7 bases; bases with no gene match: 6. This chain's CDR3 is CAFRTGATYEQYF. Written as DNA, the CDR3 is TGTGCCTTCAGGACAGGGGCCACCTACGAGCAGTACTTC.

The V and J genes are TRBV2 and TRBJ2-3; tentative D call: TRBD1 (5 bases). Germline V gene data show CDR1 as SNHLY and CDR2 as FYNNEI. The CDR3 contains 14 residues. V was trimmed by 9 bases and J by 4 bases, leaving 17 bases between them. The CDR3 DNA sequence: TGTGCCAGTCCGGACAAATTAGGGCCAGATACGCAGTATTTT. Translated: CASPDKLGPDTQYF.

The gene calls are TRBV19 and TRBJ2-5; possibly TRBD1 for D (6 bases). With 3 bases removed from V and 3 bases from J, the gap between germline ends came to 14 bases. Germline CDR1 LNHDA, CDR2 SQIVND (reference sequence). The CDR3 is 15 amino acids. The CDR3 DNA reads TGTGCCAGTAGTATTAACGGACAGCCTGAAGAGACCCAGTACTTC. It yields the protein CASSINGQPEETQYF.

The V and J genes are TRBV29-1 and TRBJ2-1; 10 bases agree with TRBD2. The CDR3 covers 18 residues. V shed 2 bases, J shed 5 bases, and the junction held 15 bases outside the gene matches. Looked up from germline, CDR1 is SQVTM and CDR2 is ANQGSEA. The CDR3 here is CSVELSLAGAIPNNEQFF. CDR3 in DNA: TGCAGCGTTGAATTAAGCCTAGCGGGAGCAATTCCAAACAATGAGCAGTTCTTC.

The chain is built from TRBV7-2 and TRBJ1-6, with TRBD1 identical over 8 bases. CDR1 and CDR2 from the germline V gene are SGHTA and FQGNSA. Trimming at V came to 3 bases and at J to 1 base, leaving 11 bases not matched to a gene. The CDR3 totals 19 residues. CDR3 region: CASSFGGQGAWSYNSPLHF. The CDR3 nucleotides are TGTGCCAGCAGCTTCGGTGGGCAGGGGGCTTGGTCCTATAATTCACCCCTCCACTTT. The complete variable domain, with remaining parts taken from reference TRBV7-2 and TRBJ1-6, reads GAGVSQSPSNKVTEKGKDVELRCDPISGHTALYWYRQSLGQGLEFLIYFQGNSAPDKSGLPSDRFSAERTGGSVSTLTIQRTQQEDSAVYLCASSFGGQGAWSYNSPLHFGNGTRLTVT.

The chain links TRBV28 to TRBJ2-1; 9 positions match TRBD2. This CDR3 comprises 15 residues. V dropped 5 bases and J dropped 1; count of bases not matched to a gene: 3. CDR1 is MDHEN, CDR2 SYDVKM, per germline. The CDR3 spells CASSRSGGSYNEQFF. For the CDR3, the DNA is TGTGCCAGCAGTCGTAGCGGGGGTTCCTACAATGAGCAGTTCTTC.

Notes on this clone: This specimen includes other DNA sequences encoding the same CDR3. The CDR3 is CASSSTNSYEQYF. The CDR3 DNA is TGTGCCAGCAGCTCGACTAACTCCTACGAGCAGTACTTC. This chain uses TRBV5-6 with TRBJ2-7; TRBD2 might be the D (5 bases). Looked up from germline, CDR1 is SGHDT and CDR2 is YYEEEE. The CDR3 length is 13 residues. Trimming pared 3 bases from V and 0 bases from J, leaving 7 bases between.

In its sample, this clone was seen a few times. The V and J genes are TRBV14 and TRBJ1-1, with TRBD1 matching 9 bases. V gave up 0 bases and J gave up 1 base; unmatched junction bases: 9. The CDR3 runs 18 residues. Germline V gives CDR1 SGHDN, CDR2 FVKESK. The chain's CDR3 is CASSQEGQGIYKNTEAFF. DNA of the CDR3: TGTGCCAGCAGCCAAGAGGGACAGGGAATCTACAAGAACACTGAAGCTTTCTTT.

The chain has TRBV28 and TRBJ2-5; 7 bases line up with TRBD2. Trimming cost V 7 bases and J 1 base; bases outside gene matches: 15. Germline CDR1 and CDR2: MDHEN and SYDVKM. This CDR3 contains 17 residues. DNA for the CDR3: TGTGCCAGCACATCGTCCAGTCGGGAGGATACCCAAGAGACCCAGTACTTC. This gives the protein CASTSSSREDTQETQYF.

The chain uses TRBV4-3 and TRBJ1-6, with TRBD1 matching over 7 bases. The CDR3 covers 19 residues. J lost 1 base, V lost 0 bases, and 9 bases had no gene match. Germline CDR1 LGHNA, CDR2 YSLEER. CDR3 protein: CASSQDRIGRGSYNSPLHF. The CDR3 DNA is TGCGCCAGCAGCCAAGATAGGATTGGCAGGGGGTCCTATAATTCACCCCTCCACTTT.

This clone was observed a single time. The chain uses TRBV5-1 and TRBJ2-7; unclear D gene. The germline CDR1 and CDR2 sequences are SGHRS and YFSETQ. There are 17 residues in the CDR3. V lost 4 bases, J lost 6 bases, and 26 bases lay in between. The CDR3: CASSPRVVPGRLCEQYF. CDR3 coding DNA: TGCGCCAGCAGCCCGAGAGTCGTGCCGGGTAGGTTGTGCGAGCAGTACTTC. The whole variable domain, remainder taken from reference TRBV5-1 and TRBJ2-7, is KAGVTQTPRYLIKTRGQQVTLSCSPISGHRSVSWYQQTPGQGLQFLFEYFSETQRNKGNFPGRFSGRQFSNSRSEMNVSTLELGDSALYLCASSPRVVPGRLCEQYFGPGTRLTVT.

The table lists this clone with a count of one. V gene TRBV30 combines with J gene TRBJ2-5; 8 bases map to TRBD2. The germline gives CDR1 GTSNPN, CDR2 SVGIG (reference sequence). This CDR3 region has 15 residues. V shed 3 bases and J 0 bases; nucleotides not matched to a gene: 6. The CDR3 nucleotides read TGTGCCTGGAGAGATCTAGCGGGCAACCAAGAGACCCAGTACTTC. This translates into CAWRDLAGNQETQYF.

This clone was seen only a few times. Mismatch with germline at one junction end may stem from a read error. Other DNA sequences in this sample translate to the same CDR3. The chain couples TRBV5-4 to TRBJ1-6, with 9 bases aligning to TRBD1. The V gene's germline CDR1 is SGHNT and CDR2 YYREEE (reference sequence). The CDR3 length is 15 residues. CDR3: CASSQRQGENSPLHF. In nucleotides, the CDR3 is TGTGCCAGCAGCCAACGACAGGGGGAAAATTCCCCCCTCCACTTT.

CDR3 sequence reads: CARAEGGYGPGANVLTF. The CDR3 nucleotides read TGTGCCAGGGCGGAGGGTGGGTATGGACCTGGGGCCAACGTCCTGACTTTC. J is TRBJ2-6 and V is TRBV2; D is possibly TRBD2 (6 bases). V was shortened by 9 bases and J by 2 bases, with 20 bases between the two germline ends. Germline V CDR1 and CDR2: SNHLY, FYNNEI. The CDR3 consists of 17 residues.

On this clone itself: One end of the junction varies from germline; a read error may be responsible. This rearrangement joins TRBV23-1 to TRBJ2-7; D may be TRBD1 (6 bases). TRBV23-1 is assigned to the ORF class and has an uncertain function. This CDR3 is 15 amino acids long. DNA of the CDR3: TGCACCAGCAGTCATCCCAACAGGGATGCCTACGAGCAGTACTTC. The encoded protein is CTSSHPNRDAYEQYF.

The genes are TRBV4-1 and TRBJ2-7, with D perhaps matching TRBD1 (6 bases). Trimming stripped 1 base from V and 6 bases from J, with 28 bases between. CDR1 and CDR2 (germline): MGHRA, YSYEKL. This CDR3 has 19 residues. CDR3 coding DNA: TGCGCCAGCAGCCAAGTGCTGAACTCCAGGGGCAGGGCGCCCTGCGAGCAGTACTTC. This gives the protein CASSQVLNSRGRAPCEQYF.

The chain carries TRBV27 and TRBJ1-1; TRBD1 aligns across 10 bases. Germline loops: CDR1 MNHEY, CDR2 SMNVEV (reference sequence). Losses at the gene ends were 4 bases for V and 5 bases for J; bases not matched to a gene: 7. The CDR3 has 15 residues. CDR3 DNA: TGTGCCAGCAGTTATTCCGGGACAGGGGAAACTGAAGCTTTCTTT. Its protein product is CASSYSGTGETEAFF.

This clone appeared a single time. This chain connects TRBV7-8 to TRBJ2-1; D is perhaps TRBD1 (5 bases). CDR3 length: 15 residues. The V gene's germline CDR1 is SGHVS and CDR2 FQNEAQ. V was pared by 4 bases and J by 4 bases, with 14 bases between. The CDR3, as DNA: TGTGCCAGCAGCTGGGGCCTTGTACCATACAATGAGCAGTTCTTC. It is translated as CASSWGLVPYNEQFF.

This clone has only one observation. CDR3 DNA: TGTGCCAGCAGCAAACAGGGTACCTCCTACGAGCAGTACTTC. Its translation is CASSKQGTSYEQYF. The chain employs TRBV7-2 and TRBJ2-7, with a possible D match to TRBD1 (6 bases). Trimming left V 5 bases short and J 0 bases short, with 11 bases between. CDR1 and CDR2 from the germline V gene are SGHTA and FQGNSA. This CDR3 spans 14 amino acids.

The V gene is TRBV7-2, the J gene TRBJ2-2; 13 bases align to TRBD2. The CDR3 is 18 residues long. J gave up 7 bases and V 4 bases, and 12 bases lay outside the gene matches. In germline, CDR1 is SGHTA, CDR2 FQGNSA. CDR3: CASSSTRTSGRAVGELFF. The CDR3 nucleotides are TGTGCCAGCAGCTCGACCCGAACTAGCGGGAGGGCGGTCGGGGAGCTGTTTTTT. The complete variable domain, with remaining parts taken from reference TRBV7-2 and TRBJ2-2, reads GAGVSQSPSNKVTEKGKDVELRCDPISGHTALYWYRQSLGQGLEFLIYFQGNSAPDKSGLPSDRFSAERTGGSVSTLTIQRTQQEDSAVYLCASSSTRTSGRAVGELFFGEGSRLTVL.